This TCR beta chain was captured in a study of cytomegalovirus exposure and HLA in healthy donors. With 0 bases removed from V and 5 bases from J, the gap between germline ends came to 5 bases. Germline V gene lookup returns CDR1 SGHRS and CDR2 YFSETQ. The CDR3 spans 12 residues. In the case of this clone: The sample holds other DNA sequences that translate to the same CDR3.

Assay: immunoSEQ multiplex PCR; the TCRdb copy retains only in-frame clones and omits some. The sample contains approximately 230,000 clones, about 90% of which appear only once. Input material: PBMCs. This receptor was identified in a man younger than 30 in good health and CMV-seropositive. The chain employs TRBV5-1 and TRBJ1-1; D gene ambiguous. In nucleotides, the CDR3 is TGCGCCAGCAGCTTGGTCGGGACTGAAGCTTTCTTT. This sequence encodes CASSLVGTEAFF.